The sequence of this TCR beta chain was determined in a study of blood T cell repertoires in COVID-19. Clones were sequenced by immunoSEQ multiplex PCR, and TCRdb holds only the in-frame ones, with some missing. The sample contains more than 30,000 clones, 75% to 85% of which appear only once. V was trimmed by 0 bases and J by 0 bases, leaving 13 bases between them. CDR1 is SGHNT, CDR2 YYREEE, per germline (reference sequence). The CDR3 is 17 amino acids. The sequenced sample was peripheral blood. The chain is built from TRBV5-4 and TRBJ2-4; D perhaps matches TRBD2 (6 bases). The receptor was isolated from a woman in her seventies with acute or convalescent COVID-19. In DNA, the CDR3 is TGTGCCAGCAGCTTGGGGGGGGTCCCCGTAGCCAAAAACATTCAGTACTTC. Protein sequence: CASSLGGVPVAKNIQYF.